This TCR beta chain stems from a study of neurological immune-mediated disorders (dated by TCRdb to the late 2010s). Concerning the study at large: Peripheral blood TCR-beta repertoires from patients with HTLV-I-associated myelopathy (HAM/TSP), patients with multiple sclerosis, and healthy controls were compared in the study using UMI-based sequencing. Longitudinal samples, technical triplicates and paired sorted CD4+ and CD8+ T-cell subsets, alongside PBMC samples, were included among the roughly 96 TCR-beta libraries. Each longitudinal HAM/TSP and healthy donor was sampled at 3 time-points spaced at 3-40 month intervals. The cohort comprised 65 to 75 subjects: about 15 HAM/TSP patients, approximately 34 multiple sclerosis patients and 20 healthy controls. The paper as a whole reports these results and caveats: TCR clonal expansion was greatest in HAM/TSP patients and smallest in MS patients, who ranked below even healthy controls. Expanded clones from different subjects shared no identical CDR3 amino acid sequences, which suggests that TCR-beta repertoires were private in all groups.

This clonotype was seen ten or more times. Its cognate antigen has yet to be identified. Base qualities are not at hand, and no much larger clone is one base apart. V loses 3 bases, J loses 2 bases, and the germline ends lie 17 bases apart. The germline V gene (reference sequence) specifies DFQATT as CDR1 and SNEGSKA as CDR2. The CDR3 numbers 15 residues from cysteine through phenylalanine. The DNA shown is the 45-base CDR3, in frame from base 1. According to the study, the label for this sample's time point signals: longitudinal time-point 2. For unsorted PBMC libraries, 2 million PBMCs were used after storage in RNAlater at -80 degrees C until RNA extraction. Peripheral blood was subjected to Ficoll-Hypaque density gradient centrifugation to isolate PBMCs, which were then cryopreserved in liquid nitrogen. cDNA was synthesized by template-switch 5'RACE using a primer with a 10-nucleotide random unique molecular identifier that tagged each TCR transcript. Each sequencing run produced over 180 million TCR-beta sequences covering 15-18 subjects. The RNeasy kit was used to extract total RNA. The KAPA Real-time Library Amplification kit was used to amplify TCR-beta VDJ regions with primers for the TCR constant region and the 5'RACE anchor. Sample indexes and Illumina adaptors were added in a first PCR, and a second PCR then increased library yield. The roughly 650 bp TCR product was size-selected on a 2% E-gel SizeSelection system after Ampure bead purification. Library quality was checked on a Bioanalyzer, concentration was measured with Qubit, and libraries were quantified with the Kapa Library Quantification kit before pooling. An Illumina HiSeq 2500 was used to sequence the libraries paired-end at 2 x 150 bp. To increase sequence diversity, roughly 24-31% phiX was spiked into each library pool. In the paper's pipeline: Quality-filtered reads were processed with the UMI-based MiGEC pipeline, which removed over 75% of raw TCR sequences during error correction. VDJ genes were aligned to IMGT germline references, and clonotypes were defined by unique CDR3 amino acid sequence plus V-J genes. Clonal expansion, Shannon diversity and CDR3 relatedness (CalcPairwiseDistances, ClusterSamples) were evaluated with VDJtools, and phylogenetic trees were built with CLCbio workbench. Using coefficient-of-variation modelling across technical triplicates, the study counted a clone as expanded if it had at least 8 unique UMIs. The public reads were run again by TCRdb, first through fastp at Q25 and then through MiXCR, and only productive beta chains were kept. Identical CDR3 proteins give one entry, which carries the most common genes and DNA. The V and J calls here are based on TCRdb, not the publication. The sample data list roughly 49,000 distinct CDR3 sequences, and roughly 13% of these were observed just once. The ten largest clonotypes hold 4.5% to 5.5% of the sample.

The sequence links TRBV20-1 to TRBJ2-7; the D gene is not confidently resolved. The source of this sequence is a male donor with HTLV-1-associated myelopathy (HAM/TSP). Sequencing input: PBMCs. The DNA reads TGCAGTGCTAGCTCCGGCGGACCCTTTACCTACGAGCAGTACTTC. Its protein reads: CSASSGGPFTYEQYF.